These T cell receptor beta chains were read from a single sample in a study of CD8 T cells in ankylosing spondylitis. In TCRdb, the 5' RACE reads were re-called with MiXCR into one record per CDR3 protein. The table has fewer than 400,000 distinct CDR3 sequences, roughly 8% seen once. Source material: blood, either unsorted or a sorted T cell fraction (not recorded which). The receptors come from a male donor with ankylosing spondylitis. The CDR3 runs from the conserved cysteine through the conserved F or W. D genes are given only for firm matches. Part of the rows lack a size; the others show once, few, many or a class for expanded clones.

TGCAGCACTGGGGGAGATGCCGGGCAGTTCTTC,CSTGGDAGQFF,.,TRBJ2-1,11,TRBV29-1,many
TGTGCCAGCAGTGGGCCGACGATAGGCCATAATCAGCCCCAGCATTTT,CASSGPTIGHNQPQHF,.,TRBJ1-5,16,TRBV2,few
TGCAGTGCTAGCCCCGGGGCCTATGGCTACACCTTC,CSASPGAYGYTF,.,TRBJ1-2,12,TRBV20-1,many
TGTGCCAGCAGCGTTCTACAGGGCCCCTACAATGAGCAGTTCTTC,CASSVLQGPYNEQFF,.,TRBJ2-1,15,TRBV9,many
TGTGCCAGCAGTTACTCCCCAGGCGGTGGCTACACCTTC,CASSYSPGGGYTF,.,TRBJ1-2,13,TRBV6-6,few
TGTGCCAGCAGCCAAGAGGCCGGGACTAGCGCCTACAATGAGCAGTTCTTC,CASSQEAGTSAYNEQFF,TRBD2,TRBJ2-1,17,TRBV4-2,many
TGCAGCGTTGAAGGCGGTACTGGGGCCAACGTCCTGACTTTC,CSVEGGTGANVLTF,.,TRBJ2-6,14,TRBV29-1,few
TGTGCCAGCAGTTTTGGCGGGAGCTCCGGGGAGCTGTTTTTT,CASSFGGSSGELFF,TRBD2,TRBJ2-2,14,TRBV12-3/TRBV12-4,many
TGCAGTGCTAGGGAGGACAGGGGGTTCGCGAACACCGGGGAGCTGTTTTTT,CSAREDRGFANTGELFF,TRBD1,TRBJ2-2,17,TRBV20-1,few
TGCACCAGCGGGAGGACAGCTGGGGCCAACGTCCTGACTTTC,CTSGRTAGANVLTF,.,TRBJ2-6,14,TRBV1,few
TGTGCCAGCAGCCTACCAGGGACAGGGGGCCGGCTGTTTTTT,CASSLPGTGGRLFF,TRBD1,TRBJ1-4,14,TRBV9,.
TGTGCCAGCAGTATACTAGCGGGAGTGGGAGAGACCCAGTACTTC,CASSILAGVGETQYF,TRBD2,TRBJ2-5,15,TRBV12-3/TRBV12-4,few
TGTGCCAGCAGGGAAACGACAGGGGGGCGGTTTAAGCAGTACTTC,CASRETTGGRFKQYF,TRBD1,TRBJ2-7,15,TRBV25-1,.
TGTGCCAGCAGCTATGACCCAACTAATGAAAAACTGTTTTTT,CASSYDPTNEKLFF,.,TRBJ1-4,14,TRBV7-2,.
TGTGCCAGTTCCAGGGGTGGGAGCAATCAGCCCCAGCATTTT,CASSRGGSNQPQHF,.,TRBJ1-5,14,TRBV9,many
TGTGCCAGCAGCCTAGGTTGGCAGGGAGCCTACGAGCAGTACTTC,CASSLGWQGAYEQYF,.,TRBJ2-7,15,TRBV3-1,few
TGTGCCAGCAGCCTAACCGGGACAGCCTACGAGCAGTACTTC,CASSLTGTAYEQYF,TRBD1,TRBJ2-7,14,TRBV3-1,many
TGTGCCAGCAGTGAATCGACGGGACGCACAGATACGCAGTATTTT,CASSESTGRTDTQYF,.,TRBJ2-3,15,TRBV25-1,many
TGTGCCAGCACCTCGGACGGCTACGAGCAGTACTTC,CASTSDGYEQYF,.,TRBJ2-7,12,TRBV12-3/TRBV12-4,many
TGTGCCAGCAGTTGGCAGGGAGCAGATACGCAGTATTTT,CASSWQGADTQYF,.,TRBJ2-3,13,TRBV12-3/TRBV12-4,.
TGTGCCAGCAGCCCCGGGCCCCTAGCGGGAGATACGCAGTATTTT,CASSPGPLAGDTQYF,TRBD2,TRBJ2-3,15,TRBV12-3/TRBV12-4,.
TGTGCCAGCAGTGGAATAGCGGGAGGGGAAGATGAGCAGTTCTTC,CASSGIAGGEDEQFF,TRBD2,TRBJ2-1,15,TRBV2,few
TGCGCCAGCAGGGATGCTGATTTCGGCGGGGGGCGCGAGCGGTACTTC,CASRDADFGGGRERYF,TRBD2,TRBJ2-7,16,TRBV5-1,few
TGTGCCACCAGCAGAGATACTGGCAATCAGCCCCAGCATTTT,CATSRDTGNQPQHF,.,TRBJ1-5,14,TRBV15,many
TGTGCCAGCAGCACCTTAGGAGGGAACTATGGCTACACCTTC,CASSTLGGNYGYTF,.,TRBJ1-2,14,TRBV7-9,.
TGCAGTGCTAGAGAACAGGGGACTATCTATGGCTACACCTTC,CSAREQGTIYGYTF,TRBD1,TRBJ1-2,14,TRBV20-1,many
TGTGCCAGCAGCTTAGCCGGGGGTGATGAAAAACTGTTTTTT,CASSLAGGDEKLFF,.,TRBJ1-4,14,TRBV7-9,.
TGCAGTGCCATGGACAGGAAAGCCCCCCGTAGATCAGATACGCAGTATTTT,CSAMDRKAPRRSDTQYF,TRBD1,TRBJ2-3,17,TRBV20-1,.
TGTGCTAGTGGTTTCTCTTCGTTTGAAGCTTTCTTT,CASGFSSFEAFF,.,TRBJ1-1,12,TRBV12-5,few
TGCAGTGCTCGTCCCGGGGGGGCAAATGAAAAACTGTTTTTT,CSARPGGANEKLFF,.,TRBJ1-4,14,TRBV20-1,few
TGTGCCAGCAGCCAGTTACAGGGGCGGAATCAGCCCCAGCATTTT,CASSQLQGRNQPQHF,TRBD1,TRBJ1-5,15,TRBV4-2,many
TGTGCCAGCAGCGCGGACAGCGGTCCAGATACGCAGTATTTT,CASSADSGPDTQYF,.,TRBJ2-3,14,TRBV9,many
TGCAGGGCGGACAGGGGGATCGATGAGCAGTTCTTC,CRADRGIDEQFF,TRBD1,TRBJ2-1,12,TRBV29-1,many
TGTGCCAGCAGCTTAGGGACTAGCGGCTTCACAGATACGCAGTATTTT,CASSLGTSGFTDTQYF,TRBD2,TRBJ2-3,16,TRBV7-2,few
TGTGCCAGCAGTTTTGCCAGGCACGGCACTGAAGCTTTCTTT,CASSFARHGTEAFF,.,TRBJ1-1,14,TRBV12-3/TRBV12-4,.
TGCAGTGCTAGAGGGCAGTACGGTGGCTACACCTTC,CSARGQYGGYTF,.,TRBJ1-2,12,TRBV20-1,few
TGTGCCAGCAGCCAAGCCCTTAATAATCAGCCCCAGCATTTT,CASSQALNNQPQHF,.,TRBJ1-5,14,TRBV3-1,many
TGCGCCAGCAGACCTTATTACCTCTCGGACCTCCGTAACTATGGCTACACCTTC,CASRPYYLSDLRNYGYTF,.,TRBJ1-2,18,TRBV5-1,few
TGTGCCAGCAGTTCCCTGCGGGAGGGCCGAAATGAGCAGTTCTTC,CASSSLREGRNEQFF,TRBD2,TRBJ2-1,15,TRBV27,.
TGTGCCAGCAGCCCTCCGACAGCGCCTTTCTCCTACGAGCAGTACTTC,CASSPPTAPFSYEQYF,.,TRBJ2-7,16,TRBV11-3,.
TGTGCCACCAGCAGAGATATCGGGAGGTCCTCCTACGAGCAGTACTTC,CATSRDIGRSSYEQYF,TRBD2,TRBJ2-7,16,TRBV15,.
TGTGCCAGCGCACCCCGACAGGGAAGGACCTACAATGAGCAGTTCTTC,CASAPRQGRTYNEQFF,TRBD1,TRBJ2-1,16,TRBV6-2/TRBV6-3,many
TGTGCCAGCAGCTTAGACCCGGCTAGCGCCATGAACACCGGGGAGCTGTTTTTT,CASSLDPASAMNTGELFF,.,TRBJ2-2,18,TRBV7-3,.
TGTGCCAGTAGTTTCCCGGTCCAGTACTTC,CASSFPVQYF,.,TRBJ2-7,10,TRBV19,.
TGTGCCAGCAGCACGACAGGGGGTTCTGACTCTGAAGCTTTCTTT,CASSTTGGSDSEAFF,TRBD1,TRBJ1-1,15,TRBV9,.
TGCAGCGTGGGACATTTCGGCACTGGAAACACCATATATTTT,CSVGHFGTGNTIYF,.,TRBJ1-3,14,TRBV29-1,.
TGTGCCACGGGTGTGGAGGGACCCAATGAGCAGTTCTTC,CATGVEGPNEQFF,.,TRBJ2-1,13,TRBV15,.
TGTGCCACCAGTGACATGGACAGGCGATTTCTTTGCAATCAGCCCCAGCATTTT,CATSDMDRRFLCNQPQHF,TRBD1,TRBJ1-5,18,TRBV24-1,many
TGCGCCAGCAGCTCGGACGGAGCCAAAAACATTCAGTACTTC,CASSSDGAKNIQYF,.,TRBJ2-4,14,TRBV5-1,many
TGTGCCAGCAGCTTAGCCGGAATGGCTTTCTTT,CASSLAGMAFF,.,TRBJ1-1,11,TRBV7-2,.
TGCAGTGCTAGCCAAGGGGCCTACTATAATTCACCCCTCCACTTT,CSASQGAYYNSPLHF,.,TRBJ1-6,15,TRBV20-1,.
TGTGCCAGCAGCTGGGATTTGACCTACGAGCAGTACTTC,CASSWDLTYEQYF,.,TRBJ2-7,13,TRBV5-5,.
TGTGCCAGCAGTGAGCGGGGGGAAGATACGCAGTATTTT,CASSERGEDTQYF,TRBD2,TRBJ2-3,13,TRBV25-1,many